This TCR beta chain emerged from a study of beta chain features in type 1 diabetes. Whole-study context: Age and gender were similar between patients and healthy donors, as were cell yields. Overall study results and limits: The naive, central memory and Treg TCRB repertoires of patients appeared to be more similar to one another than those of healthy donors.

Points on this clone: Its antigen is not known.

The CDR3 runs to 15 residues. Germline V gives CDR1 SGDLS, CDR2 YYNGEE. V was pared by 4 bases and J by 2 bases, with 3 bases of the junction left unmatched. TCRB transcripts that were expressed got sequenced, as all of the isolated RNA had been reverse transcribed. Repertoires were generated with immunoSEQ multiplex PCR, while TCRdb's copy carries only in-frame clones and drops some. Counted here are a few hundred thousand clones, approximately 15% occurring once; the ten biggest clones make up approximately 0.019%. Material: naive CD4+ T cells from blood. The sequence was obtained from a woman aged 18-29 years in good health. The J gene is TRBJ2-1, the V gene TRBV9; 10 bases match TRBD2. The CDR3 region is CASSRTSGTYNEQFF. In DNA form, the CDR3 reads TGTGCCAGCAGCAGGACTAGCGGTACCTACAATGAGCAGTTCTTC.